The clone carrying this TCR beta chain occurred many times. As handled by the study authors: Amplification with reference gene primers provided the estimates of nucleated cell counts. Data came from immunoSEQ multiplex PCR; TCRdb stores just in-frame clones and leaves some out. V and J calls plus clone size are reproduced from that table; the DNA served to infer D and trimming. Of approximately 240,000 clones in the sample, 84% were seen once. The data derive from a study of blood T cell repertoires in COVID-19. V trimming: 4 bases; J trimming: 0 bases; junction bases outside the gene matches: 6. This CDR3 region has 15 residues. Germline CDR1 and CDR2: SGHDT and YYEEEE.

Sequencing input: peripheral blood. The chain recombines TRBV5-6 with TRBJ1-1, with 7 bases lining up with TRBD1. This receptor was obtained from a woman of 80 years or more with active or convalescent COVID-19. CDR3 residues: CASSVGTVLNTEAFF. The CDR3, as DNA: TGTGCCAGCAGCGTGGGGACAGTGTTGAACACTGAAGCTTTCTTT.